This T cell receptor beta chain was sequenced in a study of blood T cell repertoires in COVID-19. Sequencing used immunoSEQ multiplex PCR; TCRdb keeps in-frame clones, though not all of them. The table lists under 200,000 clones, 80% to 85% of them singletons. Trimming cost V 4 bases and J 4 bases; bases outside gene matches: 5. This CDR3 contains 14 residues. From germline, CDR1 is MNHNY and CDR2 SVGAGI (reference sequence). The chain recombines TRBV6-6 with TRBJ1-1; 8 positions agree with TRBD1. The source material was peripheral blood. The sequence was obtained from a man younger than 35 with active or convalescent COVID-19. The CDR3 region has the DNA TGTGCCAGCAGTTTCGGACAGGGAGCCACTGAAGCTTTCTTT. This translates into CASSFGQGATEAFF.